These 11 T cell receptor beta chains came from one sample sequenced in a study of tumor-infiltrating lymphocytes in primary liver carcinoma. Total RNA amounting to 500 ng was the source from which TCR beta cDNA was made with a constant-region primer. Library construction for TCR beta comprised three nested multiplex PCR rounds performed with slightly modified ARM-PCR. The first two PCR rounds used TRBV1-TRBV30 primers with a Cbeta primer, nine to ten cycles each. TCRdb independently ran MiXCR on the multiplex PCR reads; one entry per CDR3 protein. The top ten clones hold over 7% of a sample with 90,000 to 150,000 distinct CDR3 sequences, 50% to 70% of them seen once. The study co-extracted DNA and RNA from 20-30 mg of unsorted bulk tissue. Sequencing was performed on liver tumor tissue from sampling region 1. Indicated subset: tumor region T1, superior pole. These receptors all come from a woman aged 55-70 years with primary liver carcinoma and hepatitis B virus infection.

V is TRBV10-3 and J is TRBJ2-1, with D maybe TRBD2 (5 bases). Germline V lookup: CDR1 ENHRY, CDR2 SYGVKD. V gave up 10 bases and J gave up 7 bases, with 23 bases separating them. The CDR3 has 15 residues. The CDR3 DNA sequence: TGTGCCACAGAGCCGGGGTGGGAGTCATGGAATGAGCAGTTCTTC. This codes for CATEPGWESWNEQFF.

This clonotype has a handful of counts. This rearrangement joins TRBV28 to TRBJ2-2; D is uncertain. Germline loops: CDR1 MDHEN, CDR2 SYDVKM. Trimming pared 1 base from V and 1 base from J, leaving 4 bases between. The CDR3 length is 14 residues. CDR3 protein: CASSLLVNTGELFF. CDR3 sequence (DNA): TGTGCCAGCAGTTTATTGGTGAACACCGGGGAGCTGTTTTTT.

This chain joins TRBV11-3 and TRBJ2-5; the D gene is possibly TRBD2 (6 bases). The V end lost 10 bases, the J end lost 5 bases, and 23 bases lay between the germline ends. The CDR3 runs to 15 residues. Germline V lookup: CDR1 SGHNT, CDR2 YENEEA. This CDR3 is CANRPPGLLEETQYF. In nucleotides, the CDR3 is TGTGCCAACAGACCACCGGGACTTTTGGAGGAGACCCAGTACTTC.

The rearrangement joins TRBV9 to TRBJ2-1; 9 positions agree with TRBD2. Looked up from germline, CDR1 is SGDLS and CDR2 is YYNGEE. The junction had 5 bases not matched to a gene; V was cut back by 0 bases and J by 4 bases. The length of the CDR3 is 16 residues. The DNA for the CDR3 is TGTGCCAGCAGCGTAGGAACGACTAGCGGATACAATGAGCAGTTCTTC. Its protein is CASSVGTTSGYNEQFF.

This clonotype was detected many times. The rearrangement joins TRBV12-3 or TRBV12-4 to TRBJ2-1, with 9 nucleotides matching TRBD1. After removal of 7 bases from V and 7 bases from J, the junction contained 8 bases not matched to a gene. The CDR3 is made up of 14 amino acids. CDR3 DNA: TGTGCCAGCATCAAGGACAGGGGTTTTAATGAGCAGTTCTTC. Its protein product is CASIKDRGFNEQFF.

On this clonotype itself: Mismatch with germline at one junction end may stem from a read error. The chain combines TRBV28 with TRBJ1-1, with a weak D call TRBD1 (5 bases). The CDR3 covers 13 residues. Germline V gene sequence: CDR1 MDHEN, CDR2 SYDVKM. The CDR3 coding sequence is TGTGCCAGCGGGGCTACAGCCAACATTGAAGCTTTCTTT. Its translation is CASGATANIEAFF.

The chain links TRBV27 to TRBJ2-7, with TRBD1 matching 11 bases. The V and J ends lost 3 bases and 4 bases, in that order; junction bases with no gene match: 5. In germline, CDR1 is MNHEY, CDR2 SMNVEV (reference sequence). The CDR3 runs 15 residues. The CDR3: CASSFLGQGDYEQYF. The CDR3 DNA reads as TGTGCCAGCAGTTTTTTGGGACAGGGGGATTACGAGCAGTACTTC.

As to this clonotype: Sequence at one end of the junction differs from germline and may be a read error. The chain carries TRBV12-3 or TRBV12-4 and TRBJ2-6, with TRBD1 matching over 9 bases. The CDR3 is made up of 17 amino acids. CDR3 loop: CASTPGQGLSGAKVLTF. CDR3 nucleotide sequence: TGTGCCAGTACTCCGGGACAGGGACTTTCTGGGGCCAAGGTCCTAACTTTC.

This sequence joins TRBV11-3 and TRBJ2-5; D is perhaps TRBD2 (5 bases). Trimming stripped 8 bases from V and 5 bases from J, with 21 bases between. Germline lookup yields CDR1 SGHNT and CDR2 YENEEA. This CDR3 is 15 amino acids long. This chain's CDR3 is CASGPGVTGLETQYF. The CDR3 nucleotides read TGTGCCAGCGGCCCCGGGGTAACGGGATTGGAGACCCAGTACTTC.

With regard to this clonotype: Being one base from a much bigger clone, this may be a read error. The CDR3 protein is CASSVKGTNTGELFF. The CDR3 DNA sequence: TGTGCCAGCAGTGTGAAGGGGACAAACACCGGGGAGCTGTTTTTT. The chain employs TRBV6-1 and TRBJ2-2; perhaps TRBD1 as D (6 bases). This CDR3 has 15 amino acids. Germline loops: CDR1 MNHNS, CDR2 SASEGT. V lost 4 bases, J lost 2 bases, and 11 bases lay in between.

To note about this clonotype: At one end, the junction sequence differs from germline, possibly due to a read error. The V call is TRBV10-2, the J call TRBJ2-1, with TRBD2 matching over 9 bases. The CDR3 contains 15 residues. Germline loops: CDR1 WSHSY, CDR2 SAAADI. This CDR3 reads CASKRLADHYNEQLF. The CDR3 region has the DNA TGCGCCAGCAAACGACTAGCGGACCACTACAATGAGCAGCTCTTC.